One and the same sample provided the 20 T cell receptor beta chains below, sequenced in a study of blood T cell repertoires in COVID-19. TCRdb keeps only in-frame clones here, not all; method: immunoSEQ multiplex PCR. The repertoire holds tens of thousands of clones, with more than 75% as singletons. The specimen was peripheral blood. Source of these receptors: a human donor with active COVID-19. The donor label of this sample is uncertain.

Relative to its sample, this clone is large. The chain employs TRBV12-3 or TRBV12-4 and TRBJ2-7; D is ambiguous. This CDR3 region has 13 residues. The V and J ends lost 5 bases and 6 bases respectively, with 14 bases between them. The CDR3 sequence: CASSPGVLLEQYF. CDR3 DNA: TGTGCCAGCAGTCCGGGTGTCTTACTCGAGCAGTACTTC.

CDR3 residues: CASRRDGRNNSPLHF. The DNA for the CDR3 is TGTGCCAGCAGGCGGGACGGACGGAATAATTCACCCCTCCACTTT. The rearrangement uses TRBV2 and TRBJ1-6; a possible D gene is TRBD1 (5 bases). From germline, CDR1 is SNHLY and CDR2 FYNNEI. Trimming took off 6 bases at V and 5 bases at J, with 14 bases between the two ends. This CDR3 is built from 15 residues.

The genes are TRBV9 and TRBJ1-2, with D hard to call. This CDR3 region has 15 residues. From germline, CDR1 is SGDLS and CDR2 YYNGEE. Between the trimmed V and J ends, which lost 2 bases and 4 bases, there was a span of 15 bases. CDR3 DNA sequence: TGTGCCAGCAGCGTGGGAGGCGCACTTTCCTATGGCTACACCTTC. Its protein is CASSVGGALSYGYTF.

The chain links TRBV5-4 to TRBJ1-5, with D possibly matching TRBD1 (5 bases). CDR3 size: 15 residues. Germline V gene sequence: CDR1 SGHNT, CDR2 YYREEE (reference sequence). V dropped 0 bases and J dropped 4 bases, with 11 bases sitting between them. This chain's CDR3 is CASSLAPGPNQPQHF. DNA of the CDR3: TGTGCCAGCAGCTTGGCCCCAGGGCCTAATCAGCCCCAGCATTTT.

This chain connects TRBV9 to TRBJ1-1, with D hard to call. V lost 5 bases, J lost 1 base, and 12 bases lay in between. Germline V CDR1 and CDR2: SGDLS, YYNGEE. The length of the CDR3 is 14 residues. CDR3 DNA sequence: TGTGCCAGCAGGTACCAGGCGACGAACACTGAAGCTTTCTTT. Translated: CASRYQATNTEAFF. Based on the CDR3 plus reference TRBV9 and TRBJ1-1, the full variable domain is DSGVTQTPKHLITATGQRVTLRCSPRSGDLSVYWYQQSLDQGLQFLIQYYNGEERAKGNILERFSAQQFPDLHSELNLSSLELGDSALYFCASRYQATNTEAFFGQGTRLTVV.

The rearrangement links TRBV5-4 to TRBJ1-2; maybe TRBD1 (5 bases). With 2 bases removed from V and 2 bases from J, the gap between germline ends came to 7 bases. This CDR3 has 13 residues. Germline V gene lookup returns CDR1 SGHNT and CDR2 YYREEE (reference sequence). The CDR3 DNA sequence: TGTGCCAGCAGCTTTACAGGAAACTATGGCTACACCTTC. This encodes CASSFTGNYGYTF.

The J gene is TRBJ1-1, the V gene TRBV29-1; no firm D call. Trimming took off 7 bases at V and 6 bases at J, with 15 bases between the two ends. The germline V gene has CDR1 SQVTM and CDR2 ANQGSEA. This CDR3 has 12 residues. The CDR3 here is CSASSVGAEAFF. For the CDR3, the DNA is TGCAGCGCCTCCTCCGTGGGCGCTGAAGCTTTCTTT.

CDR3 residues: CASSTGSLGTGELFF. The CDR3 DNA reads TGTGCCAGCAGCACGGGGTCACTAGGCACCGGGGAGCTGTTTTTT. The chain joins TRBV9 to TRBJ2-2; a possible D gene is TRBD2 (5 bases). CDR3 length: 15 amino acids. Trimming took 4 bases from V and 4 from J, leaving 14 bases between them. The germline V gene has CDR1 SGDLS and CDR2 YYNGEE.

The chain joins TRBV2 to TRBJ2-3; no reliable D call. V lost 3 bases to trimming and J lost 1 base, with 5 bases between them. CDR1 is SNHLY and CDR2 is FYNNEI in the germline V gene. This CDR3 spans 13 amino acids. CDR3 in DNA: TGTGCCAGCAGTGAGCGAGGCACAGATACGCAGTATTTT. This sequence encodes CASSERGTDTQYF.

The rearrangement uses TRBV6-5 and TRBJ1-6; TRBD1 is a possible D gene (6 bases). Trimming removed 7 bases from V and 10 bases from J, with 14 bases in between. The CDR3 is 13 amino acids. From germline, CDR1 is MNHEY and CDR2 SVGAGI. The CDR3 nucleotides read TGTGCCAGCAAATCGGGGGGCGGATCACCCCTCCACTTT. This translates into CASKSGGGSPLHF.

This clone showed up just once. The chain links TRBV5-1 to TRBJ2-5, with 7 nucleotides matching TRBD2. Trimming took 3 bases from V and 0 from J; bases not matched to a gene: 5. The CDR3 runs to 15 residues. The germline gives CDR1 SGHRS, CDR2 YFSETQ. The CDR3 spells CASSYSGGYQETQYF. CDR3 sequence (DNA): TGCGCCAGCAGCTACTCGGGGGGATACCAAGAGACCCAGTACTTC.

The chain employs TRBV27 and TRBJ1-2; 10 bases align to TRBD1. Unmatched junction bases numbered 10, after V lost 7 bases and J lost 8 bases. The CDR3 covers 14 residues. The germline CDR1 and CDR2 sequences are MNHEY and SMNVEV (reference sequence). The CDR3 here is CASTPGTGAGGYTF. As DNA, the CDR3 is TGTGCCAGCACACCGGGGACAGGGGCTGGCGGCTACACCTTC.

This clone was detected only once. The J gene is TRBJ2-5, the V gene TRBV7-3; 8 bases line up with TRBD1. The CDR3 has 15 amino acids. The germline V gene has CDR1 SGHTA and CDR2 FQGTGA. Trimming took 5 bases from V and 3 from J; bases not matched to a gene: 8. CDR3 residues: CASSLHPGQEETQYF. CDR3 bases: TGTGCCAGCAGCCTCCATCCGGGACAGGAAGAGACCCAGTACTTC.

The genes are TRBV7-9 and TRBJ1-2; D gene uncertain. The CDR3 has 13 residues. The V gene's germline CDR1 is SEHNR and CDR2 FQNEAQ (reference sequence). V was cut by 10 bases and J by 6 bases, with 18 bases left in between. The chain's CDR3 is CATEVLEVDGYTF. For the CDR3, the DNA is TGTGCCACCGAGGTACTCGAGGTAGATGGCTACACCTTC.

This chain joins TRBV2 and TRBJ1-2; D is unclear. Germline V CDR1 and CDR2: SNHLY, FYNNEI. V lost 6 bases to trimming and J lost 8 bases, with 16 bases between them. This CDR3 is 13 amino acids long. The CDR3 loop is CASRVTKTAGYTF. As DNA, the CDR3 is TGTGCCAGCAGGGTGACAAAGACGGCCGGCTACACCTTC.

This sequence joins TRBV7-9 and TRBJ2-1, with unresolved D. Trimming took 2 bases from V and 1 from J, leaving 9 bases between them. CDR1 is SEHNR and CDR2 is FQNEAQ in the germline V gene (reference sequence). The CDR3 spans 15 residues. CDR3 region: CASSLSERSYNEQFF. CDR3 in DNA: TGTGCCAGCAGCTTAAGCGAGAGGTCCTACAATGAGCAGTTCTTC.

The genes are TRBV4-3 and TRBJ2-3; 12 bases fit TRBD2. Trimming took 0 bases from V and 1 from J; bases not matched to a gene: 5. The CDR3 runs to 18 residues. The germline V gene has CDR1 LGHNA and CDR2 YSLEER. CDR3 DNA sequence: TGCGCCAGCAGCCAAGAACTAGCGGGGGGAGTTGGCACAGATACGCAGTATTTT. Protein: CASSQELAGGVGTDTQYF.

J is TRBJ2-1 and V is TRBV6-2 or TRBV6-3, with a possible D match to TRBD1 (5 bases). Germline V lookup: CDR1 MNHEY, CDR2 SVGEGT. V lost 3 bases and J 3 bases, leaving 9 bases between the germline ends. The CDR3 runs to 14 residues. This CDR3 is CASSYRDSYNEQFF. The CDR3 coding sequence is TGTGCCAGCAGTTATCGTGACAGCTACAATGAGCAGTTCTTC.

The genes are TRBV18 and TRBJ2-7, with 15 bases matching TRBD2. This CDR3 comprises 16 residues. Looked up from germline, CDR1 is KGHSH and CDR2 is LQKENI. With 4 bases clipped from V and 5 bases from J, the junction kept 6 bases outside the gene matches. The DNA for the CDR3 is TGTGCCAGCTCACGCGGACTAGCGGGGGGGCTTAACGAGCAGTACTTC. Encoded protein: CASSRGLAGGLNEQYF.

This sequence joins TRBV5-6 and TRBJ2-2, with 9 nucleotides matching TRBD2. Germline lookup yields CDR1 SGHDT and CDR2 YYEEEE. With V trimmed by 5 bases and J by 2 bases, 7 bases remained unmatched. CDR3 length equals 16 residues. DNA of the CDR3: TGTGCCAGCAGGCTAGGACTAGCGTACAACACCGGGGAGCTGTTTTTT. It is translated as CASRLGLAYNTGELFF. The full variable domain, its missing parts supplied by reference TRBV5-6 and TRBJ2-2, is DAGVTQSPTHLIKTRGQQVTLRCSPKSGHDTVSWYQQALGQGPQFIFQYYEEEERQRGNFPDRFSGHQFPNYSSELNVNALLLGDSALYLCASRLGLAYNTGELFFGEGSRLTVL.